Sequencing of this T cell receptor (beta chain) was carried out in a study of blood T cell repertoires in COVID-19. Under the authors' procedure: Cell counts per sample came from amplifying reference gene primers. The table came from immunoSEQ multiplex PCR; TCRdb's copy has only in-frame clones and leaves some out. V and J calls and clone size are as listed in that table; D and trimming were resolved from the DNA. The profile covers under 300,000 clones, with 70% to 85% appearing a single time and almost 1.5% taken by the ten largest. Trimming stripped 3 bases from V and 3 bases from J, with 10 bases between. The CDR3 is made up of 14 amino acids. CDR1 and CDR2 (germline): SGHNT, YYREEE (reference sequence).

This clonotype originated in a human donor with COVID-19, enrolled during active disease. The donor label of this sample is uncertain. This chain connects TRBV5-4 to TRBJ2-1, with D perhaps matching TRBD1 (5 bases). The material sequenced was peripheral blood. The CDR3 coding sequence is TGTGCCAGCAGCTCAGGGCGTAACTACAATGAGCAGTTCTTC. Translated: CASSSGRNYNEQFF.